This TCR beta chain was sequenced in a study of OX40 agonist ivuxolimab in advanced cancers. Study summary: Hepatocellular carcinoma, melanoma, renal cell or head and neck cancer occurred in dose-escalation patients.

The CDR3 is made up of 15 amino acids. Trimming removed 6 bases from V and 2 bases from J; junction bases left unmatched: 7. The germline gives CDR1 MNHEY, CDR2 SVGAGI. Any history of autoimmune disease or systemic immunosuppression disqualified patients. Produced via immunoSEQ multiplex PCR; TCRdb's table is partial and in-frame only. Here the sample spans over 65,000 clones, roughly 90% being singletons. Sequences were derived from CD4+ or CD8+ T cells sorted from blood, sampled in a trial of the OX40 agonist ivuxolimab. The chain carries TRBV6-5 and TRBJ1-5; 7 nucleotides match TRBD1. This sequence originates from an adult with an advanced solid tumor such as melanoma, head and neck, liver or kidney cancer. This CDR3 is CASSPDRAGNQPQHF. The DNA of the CDR3 is TGTGCCAGCAGCCCCGACAGGGCGGGCAATCAGCCCCAGCATTTT.